A single sample is the source of the 20 T cell receptor beta chains below, sequenced in a study of spatial heterogeneity in lung cancer. The time point was: sample taken at primary tumor resection. Whole RNA was taken from tumor, nontumor lung or frozen PBMC; it was then sequenced unsorted. TCRdb ran MiXCR on the 5' RACE reads and lists one entry per CDR3 protein. The sample holds around 4,700 distinct CDR3 sequences, about 30% seen once. Specimen: PBMCs, collected at surgery. All receptors derive from a male donor with early-stage non-small cell lung cancer.

This chain connects TRBV6-2 or TRBV6-3 to TRBJ2-3, with 7 bases fitting TRBD2. The CDR3 consists of 14 residues. The ends lost 4 bases at V and 2 bases at J; junction bases unmatched: 3. Germline CDR1 MNHEY, CDR2 SVGEGT. CDR3: CASSSGGSTDTQYF. The CDR3 DNA is TGTGCCAGCAGTTCGGGGGGATCCACAGATACGCAGTATTTT.

The chain recombines TRBV5-1 with TRBJ2-7; D gene uncertain. The CDR3 length is 13 residues. The V gene's germline CDR1 is SGHRS and CDR2 YFSETQ. Trimming cost V 0 bases and J 3 bases, with 7 bases left between them. The CDR3 DNA reads as TGCGCCAGCAGCTTGGGACGGAACTACGAGCAGTACTTC. This codes for CASSLGRNYEQYF. The complete variable domain, with remaining parts taken from reference TRBV5-1 and TRBJ2-7, reads KAGVTQTPRYLIKTRGQQVTLSCSPISGHRSVSWYQQTPGQGLQFLFEYFSETQRNKGNFPGRFSGRQFSNSRSEMNVSTLELGDSALYLCASSLGRNYEQYFGPGTRLTVT.

CDR3 sequence: CASSLIVVQGARLAERDTQYF. As DNA, the CDR3 is TGTGCCAGCAGCTTAATCGTTGTGCAGGGGGCAAGACTAGCGGAAAGGGATACGCAGTATTTT. The rearrangement joins TRBV7-8 to TRBJ2-3; D is possibly TRBD2 (9 bases). The CDR3 runs to 21 residues. CDR1 and CDR2 (germline): SGHVS, FQNEAQ. The V gene lost 2 bases and the J gene lost 6 bases, with 33 bases spanning the gap. Together with reference TRBV7-8 and TRBJ2-3, the CDR3 gives the full variable domain: GAGVSQSPRYKVAKRGQDVALRCDPISGHVSLFWYQQALGQGPEFLTYFQNEAQLDKSGLPSDRFFAERPEGSVSTLKIQRTQQEDSAVYLCASSLIVVQGARLAERDTQYFGPGTRLTVL.

This clonotype was found a few times. J is TRBJ2-1 and V is TRBV7-6, with 7 bases lining up with TRBD2. The CDR3 spans 17 residues. J was trimmed by 8 bases and V by 5 bases; bases with no gene match: 18. Germline CDR1 and CDR2: SGHVS and FNYEAQ. CDR3 sequence: CASSPRGKRDPRYEQFF. The DNA of the CDR3 is TGTGCCAGCAGCCCTCGTGGTAAGCGGGACCCACGTTATGAGCAGTTCTTC. Based on the CDR3 plus reference TRBV7-6 and TRBJ2-1, the full variable domain is GAGVSQSPRYKVTKRGQDVALRCDPISGHVSLYWYRQALGQGPEFLTYFNYEAQQDKSGLPNDRFSAERPEGSISTLTIQRTEQRDSAMYRCASSPRGKRDPRYEQFFGPGTRLTVL.

By share, this clonotype ranks as medium-sized. The CDR3 protein is CASSLGQGRGNQPQHF. The CDR3 nucleotides are TGTGCCAGCAGCTTAGGACAGGGTCGAGGCAATCAGCCCCAGCATTTT. The rearrangement uses TRBV7-2 and TRBJ1-5; 7 bases match TRBD1. Looked up from germline, CDR1 is SGHTA and CDR2 is FQGNSA. With V trimmed by 1 base and J by 2 bases, 5 bases remained unmatched. This CDR3 has 16 amino acids.

The V call is TRBV7-9, the J call TRBJ1-1, with 7 bases aligning to TRBD1. V shed 4 bases, J shed 1 base, and the junction held 9 bases outside the gene matches. From germline, CDR1 is SEHNR and CDR2 FQNEAQ (reference sequence). This CDR3 region has 16 residues. CDR3 nucleotides: TGTGCCAGCAGCTCAATCGGACAGGTTAAGAACACTGAAGCTTTCTTT. Its protein product is CASSSIGQVKNTEAFF.

This clonotype is labeled medium-sized. The V call is TRBV29-1, the J call TRBJ2-4; 7 nucleotides line up with TRBD1. This CDR3 is built from 12 residues. Trimming removed 4 bases from V and 5 bases from J; junction bases left unmatched: 2. CDR1 SQVTM and CDR2 ANQGSEA come from the germline V gene. The CDR3 protein is CSVGQGENIQYF. The CDR3 DNA is TGCAGCGTTGGACAGGGCGAAAACATTCAGTACTTC.

This clonotype qualifies as medium-sized. The V call is TRBV6-1, the J call TRBJ2-1, with a tentative D call TRBD1 (6 bases). V lost 2 bases and J lost 8, with 13 bases in between. The germline gives CDR1 MNHNS, CDR2 SASEGT. This CDR3 comprises 14 residues. The CDR3 DNA follows: TGTGCCAGCAGTGAAATGGACAGCAGCGATGAGCAGTTCTTC. Protein sequence: CASSEMDSSDEQFF.

Within the sample, this clonotype is medium-sized (0.01 to 0.1%). The chain is built from TRBV29-1 and TRBJ2-1, with D perhaps matching TRBD2 (7 bases). The V end lost 1 base, the J end lost 6 bases, and 16 bases lay between the germline ends. The CDR3 consists of 15 residues. Germline values: CDR1 SQVTM, CDR2 ANQGSEA. CDR3 nucleotide sequence: TGCAGCGTTGAAGGGCACAGGGAGGGGGTCAATGAGCAGTTCTTC. The encoded protein is CSVEGHREGVNEQFF.

Many counts were recorded for this clonotype. The chain uses TRBV28 and TRBJ1-2; D perhaps matches TRBD1 (5 bases). V was pared by 6 bases and J by 0 bases, with 14 bases between. CDR1 is MDHEN and CDR2 is SYDVKM in the germline V gene. The CDR3 contains 15 residues. CDR3 in amino acids: CASSPVGGSNYGYTF. The CDR3 DNA reads TGTGCCAGCAGCCCTGTGGGGGGGTCTAACTATGGCTACACCTTC.

This clonotype counts as medium-sized (0.01 to 0.1%). The chain combines TRBV6-5 with TRBJ1-6, with D perhaps matching TRBD1 (5 bases). With 6 bases removed from V and 10 bases from J, the gap between germline ends came to 16 bases. The V gene's germline CDR1 is MNHEY and CDR2 SVGAGI. This CDR3 contains 14 residues. CDR3 sequence (DNA): TGTGCCAGCAGGCCGGGACTAGAGGGGTCACCCCTCCACTTT. Its protein product is CASRPGLEGSPLHF.

This clonotype was detected only a few times. The chain links TRBV29-1 to TRBJ2-3; D is ambiguous. The V end lost 5 bases, the J end lost 5 bases, and 8 bases lay between the germline ends. The V gene's germline CDR1 is SQVTM and CDR2 ANQGSEA. CDR3 length: 11 amino acids. The CDR3: CSVKAGDTQYF. In nucleotides, the CDR3 is TGCAGCGTTAAGGCAGGAGATACGCAGTATTTT.

The genes are TRBV10-3 and TRBJ1-2; a possible D gene is TRBD1 (5 bases). Looked up from germline, CDR1 is ENHRY and CDR2 is SYGVKD. The V gene lost 8 bases and the J gene lost 8 bases, with 21 bases spanning the gap. This CDR3 contains 14 residues. In DNA, the CDR3 is TGTGCCATCGGTCTGGGGGATATGGCGGACGGCTACACCTTC. Translating it yields CAIGLGDMADGYTF.

This chain uses TRBV9 with TRBJ2-5; 7 nucleotides line up with TRBD2. Germline CDR1 SGDLS, CDR2 YYNGEE. The CDR3 loop spans 15 amino acids. V trimming: 2 bases; J trimming: 5 bases; junction bases outside the gene matches: 9. CDR3 protein: CASSVDGGWSETQYF. In DNA form, the CDR3 reads TGTGCCAGCAGCGTCGACGGGGGGTGGTCGGAGACCCAGTACTTC. The full variable domain, its missing parts supplied by reference TRBV9 and TRBJ2-5, is DSGVTQTPKHLITATGQRVTLRCSPRSGDLSVYWYQQSLDQGLQFLIQYYNGEERAKGNILERFSAQQFPDLHSELNLSSLELGDSALYFCASSVDGGWSETQYFGPGTRLLVL.

V and J are TRBV12-3 or TRBV12-4 and TRBJ1-1; no definite D call. The CDR3 is 14 residues long. V gave up 3 bases and J gave up 2 bases, with 10 bases separating them. The CDR3 DNA reads as TGTGCCAGCAGTTTCGGAGGGTTCAACACTGAAGCTTTCTTT. Its protein is CASSFGGFNTEAFF.

This chain connects TRBV5-1 to TRBJ2-7; D ambiguous. Germline CDR1 is SGHRS and CDR2 is YFSETQ. Trimming took 1 base from V and 8 from J, leaving 13 bases between them. CDR3 length: 13 residues. Written as DNA, the CDR3 is TGCGCCAGCAGCTTGACACAATCAGGCAAGCAGTACTTC. As protein: CASSLTQSGKQYF.

This clonotype counts as medium-sized. As DNA, the CDR3 is TGTGCCAGCAGTCAGAACACTGAAGCTTTCTTT. Its translation is CASSQNTEAFF. The chain is built from TRBV12-3 or TRBV12-4 and TRBJ1-1; D is uncertain. V was cut by 5 bases and J by 1 base, with 2 bases left in between. The CDR3 consists of 11 residues.

This clonotype is labeled medium-sized. The chain employs TRBV6-5 and TRBJ2-2; D perhaps matches TRBD1 (5 bases). V was cut by 5 bases and J by 2 bases, with 12 bases left in between. The CDR3 runs to 15 residues. Per germline, CDR1 MNHEY and CDR2 SVGAGI. CDR3 DNA: TGTGCCAGCAGTAGTAGACAGATCAACACCGGGGAGCTGTTTTTT. This sequence encodes CASSSRQINTGELFF.

V and J are TRBV4-1 and TRBJ2-1; 8 bases are a match to TRBD1. Unmatched junction bases numbered 5, after V lost 2 bases and J lost 5 bases. The CDR3 has 15 amino acids. Germline CDR1 MGHRA, CDR2 YSYEKL. This CDR3 is CASSQPRQGHNEQFF. CDR3 nucleotides: TGCGCCAGCAGCCAACCCAGACAGGGGCACAATGAGCAGTTCTTC.

By share, this clonotype counts as medium-sized. The J gene is TRBJ2-4, the V gene TRBV12-3 or TRBV12-4, with D tentatively TRBD2 (6 bases). This CDR3 comprises 16 residues. The V end was cut by 6 bases, the J end by 0 bases, with 15 bases between. The CDR3 protein is CASRLTGGTAKNIQYF. DNA for the CDR3: TGTGCCAGCAGACTCACAGGCGGGACAGCCAAAAACATTCAGTACTTC.